What follows are 13 T cell receptor beta chains derived from one specimen sequenced in a study of cytomegalovirus exposure and HLA in healthy donors. The PCR made use of 60 Vbeta and 13 Jbeta primers. The protocol was immunoSEQ multiplex PCR, while the TCRdb copy is restricted to in-frame clones and leaves out a portion. The sample contains under 150,000 clones, around 73% of which appear only once. Sequencing was carried out using PBMCs. These TCRs come from a human donor in good health.

The chain carries TRBV6-1 and TRBJ1-1; TRBD1 might be the D (5 bases). The germline V gene has CDR1 MNHNS and CDR2 SASEGT. The V end was cut by 5 bases, the J end by 6 bases, with 13 bases between. The CDR3 is 13 amino acids. In DNA form, the CDR3 reads TGTGCCAGCAGTAAATCAGGGATACCTGAAGCTTTCTTT. Encoded protein: CASSKSGIPEAFF.

The V and J genes are TRBV2 and TRBJ2-5, with D hard to call. The CDR3 is 14 amino acids. V was clipped by 7 bases and J by 2 bases, with 14 bases between them. Germline V gives CDR1 SNHLY, CDR2 FYNNEI. The CDR3 DNA is TGTGCCAGCACCCCGGTCGGGTGGCAAGAGACCCAGTACTTC. Protein: CASTPVGWQETQYF.

The V and J genes are TRBV27 and TRBJ1-4; tentative D call: TRBD1 (6 bases). Germline assignment: CDR1 MNHEY and CDR2 SMNVEV (reference sequence). V lost 6 bases and J lost 0, with 11 bases in between. The CDR3 extends over 15 amino acids. The chain's CDR3 is CASRPQGTTNEKLFF. DNA of the CDR3: TGTGCCAGCAGGCCCCAGGGGACAACTAATGAAAAACTGTTTTTT. Full variable domain (missing parts from reference TRBV27 and TRBJ1-4): EAQVTQNPRYLITVTGKKLTVTCSQNMNHEYMSWYRQDPGLGLRQIYYSMNVEVTDKGDVPEGYKVSRKEKRNFPLILESPSPNQTSLYFCASRPQGTTNEKLFFGSGTQLSVL.

In its sample, this clone was seen a few times. This chain uses TRBV6-6 with TRBJ2-7; weak D call: TRBD1 (5 bases). V lost 4 bases and J lost 2, with 15 bases in between. The CDR3 has 15 residues. Looked up from germline, CDR1 is MNHNY and CDR2 is SVGAGI (reference sequence). The CDR3 sequence is CASSSGEPGTYEQYF. CDR3 nucleotide sequence: TGTGCCAGCAGTTCTGGGGAACCAGGGACCTACGAGCAGTACTTC.

There are a few counts of this clone. The CDR3 sequence is CASSRSGGVGEQYF. CDR3 nucleotides: TGTGCCAGCAGCCGTAGCGGTGGGGTTGGCGAGCAGTACTTC. The chain joins TRBV7-3 to TRBJ2-7; a weak D match, TRBD2 (6 bases). The V end was cut by 5 bases, the J end by 6 bases, with 17 bases between. From germline, CDR1 is SGHTA and CDR2 FQGTGA. This CDR3 is built from 14 residues.

This clone is a singleton in its sample. This sample includes further DNA sequences coding for the same CDR3. The V gene is TRBV14, the J gene TRBJ2-2; no firm D call. The germline gives CDR1 SGHDN, CDR2 FVKESK. This CDR3 spans 13 amino acids. Trimming took 2 bases from V and 6 from J, leaving 7 bases between them. The CDR3 region is CASSQSSPGELFF. The CDR3 region has the DNA TGTGCCAGCAGCCAATCGTCCCCCGGGGAGCTGTTTTTT. Full variable domain (outside the CDR3, taken from reference TRBV14 and TRBJ2-2): EAGVTQFPSHSVIEKGQTVTLRCDPISGHDNLYWYRRVMGKEIKFLLHFVKESKQDESGMPNNRFLAERTGGTYSTLKVQPAELEDSGVYFCASSQSSPGELFFGEGSRLTVL.

This clone was seen only a few times. This chain uses TRBV5-1 with TRBJ2-1, with 13 bases matching TRBD2. CDR1 and CDR2 from the germline V gene are SGHRS and YFSETQ. The CDR3 length is 16 residues. V trimming: 4 bases; J trimming: 7 bases; junction bases outside the gene matches: 8. This CDR3 reads CASSALGLAGANEQFF. CDR3 coding DNA: TGCGCCAGCAGCGCCCTCGGACTAGCGGGAGCAAATGAGCAGTTCTTC.

The CDR3 bases are TGTGCCAGCAGCTTTGACAGGGGGGGCCAAGAGACCCAGTACTTC. As protein: CASSFDRGGQETQYF. The V call is TRBV7-2, the J call TRBJ2-5; 9 bases align to TRBD1. V lost 3 bases to trimming and J lost 1 base; unmatched junction nucleotides: 3. Per the germline V gene, CDR1 is SGHTA and CDR2 is FQGNSA. The CDR3 has 15 residues.

Concerning this clone itself: A junction end diverges from the germline sequence, so it may reflect a read error. CDR3 protein: CSSSPLQETQYF. The DNA of the CDR3 is TGTTCCAGCAGCCCCCTCCAAGAGACCCAGTACTTC. The chain has TRBV7-9 and TRBJ2-5; D is unclear. This CDR3 is built from 12 residues. Germline CDR1 and CDR2: SEHNR and FQNEAQ (reference sequence).

This chain connects TRBV6-5 to TRBJ2-2, with TRBD1 as a possible D gene (5 bases). The CDR3 runs to 14 residues. Trimming took off 5 bases at V and 4 bases at J, with 11 bases between the two ends. Germline V gives CDR1 MNHEY, CDR2 SVGAGI. The CDR3 reads CASSRVRGTGELFF. Here the CDR3 DNA reads TGTGCCAGCAGTCGGGTTAGGGGCACCGGGGAGCTGTTTTTT.

The chain links TRBV9 to TRBJ2-1; maybe TRBD2 (6 bases). Germline V lookup: CDR1 SGDLS, CDR2 YYNGEE. Trimming took 4 bases from V and 5 from J, leaving 19 bases between them. The CDR3 sequence is 16 residues long. The CDR3 loop reads CASSPLVRRDDNEQFF. The CDR3, as DNA: TGTGCCAGCAGCCCCCTTGTCAGGCGGGATGACAATGAGCAGTTCTTC.

This clone came up once. This chain joins TRBV9 and TRBJ1-4, with TRBD1 identical over 12 bases. Germline CDR1 and CDR2: SGDLS and YYNGEE. V was pared by 3 bases and J by 6 bases, with 6 bases of the junction left unmatched. CDR3 size: 16 residues. The CDR3 protein is CASSEGTGGYYEKLFF. The CDR3 DNA sequence: TGTGCCAGCAGCGAAGGGACAGGGGGCTATTATGAAAAACTGTTTTTT. Supplemented by reference TRBV9 and TRBJ1-4, the full variable domain reads DSGVTQTPKHLITATGQRVTLRCSPRSGDLSVYWYQQSLDQGLQFLIQYYNGEERAKGNILERFSAQQFPDLHSELNLSSLELGDSALYFCASSEGTGGYYEKLFFGSGTQLSVL.

The chain recombines TRBV11-1 with TRBJ2-7; no firm D call. V was pared by 1 base and J by 2 bases, with 6 bases between. The CDR3 length is 13 residues. Germline CDR1 SGHAT, CDR2 FQDESV (reference sequence). As DNA, the CDR3 is TGTGCCAGCAGCTTAGGGGCAGCCTACGAGCAGTACTTC. Translation gives CASSLGAAYEQYF.